The entry that follows covers one T cell receptor beta chain sequence. Sequenced by immunoSEQ multiplex PCR; TCRdb stores in-frame clones only, minus some. The sample records 9,500 to 15,000 clones, roughly 80% being singletons. These data originate in a study of blood T cell repertoires in COVID-19. Whole-study context: T cells, B-cell-depleted T cells, or PBMCs supplied cDNA or gDNA.

The germline V gene has CDR1 MNHNS and CDR2 SASEGT. This CDR3 is 18 amino acids long. Trimming removed 3 bases from V and 3 bases from J, with 18 bases in between. This rearrangement joins TRBV6-1 to TRBJ1-6, with D perhaps TRBD1 (5 bases). The source of this sequence is a man older than 75 with acute or convalescent COVID-19. The specimen sequenced was peripheral blood. The CDR3 nucleotides are TGTGCCAGCAGTGATCGAGCCCGAGACAGAAACTATAATTCACCCCTCCACTTT. This codes for CASSDRARDRNYNSPLHF.